This T cell receptor (beta chain) was retrieved from a study of radiotherapy plus CTLA-4 blockade in lung cancer. Study-wide context: Objective responses were seen in under 20% of patients, disease control in more than 30%.

CDR3 length: 13 residues. Germline-derived CDR1 and CDR2 are MGHDK and SYGVNS. Trimming left V 8 bases short and J 2 bases short, with 10 bases between. General study results and limits: TCR clones of tumor origin grew in blood after radiotherapy plus ipilimumab. How blood T cell clones changed early, along with interferon-beta, reportedly forecast response best.

This clone was seen just once. Its target is not known. Assay: immunoSEQ multiplex PCR; the TCRdb copy retains only in-frame clones and omits some. The sample lists about 38,000 clones, over 65% occurring once. This clonotype was obtained from a human donor with non-small cell lung cancer who had stable disease on radiotherapy plus ipilimumab. Specimen: peripheral blood, collected from a patient treated with radiotherapy plus ipilimumab. The J gene is TRBJ1-3, the V gene TRBV25-1; D is possibly TRBD1 (6 bases). The CDR3 is CASRKGAGNTIYF. In DNA form, the CDR3 reads TGTGCCAGCCGGAAGGGGGCTGGAAACACCATATATTTT.